This TCR beta chain comes out of a study of T cells after yellow fever vaccination (dated by TCRdb to about 2019). For the wider study: The SMART-Seq v4 Ultra Low Input RNA kit was used to prepare libraries from fractions with low cell numbers. Bulk PBMC replicates and cell subsets were isolated from blood drawn at multiple timepoints before and after both primary and secondary immunization. Two healthy male donors, one aged 18 to 30 and one aged 30 to 39 years, were included in the cohort. To follow T-cell clones before and after primary and booster YFV17D yellow fever vaccination, bulk TCR alpha and beta repertoires were sequenced over time.

TCR cDNA was synthesized by 5'RACE template switching, through which a universal primer site and unique molecular identifiers were introduced. cDNA synthesis was primed from both the TCR alpha and TCR beta constant segments. Library amplification used two PCR steps, and the second PCR step added sample barcodes and sequencing adapters. Sequencing of libraries was performed on Illumina HiSeq 2500 (2x100 bp) or NovaSeq (2x150 bp). For the original study's pipeline: MIGEC handled demultiplexing of reads and collapsing into UMI consensus sequences, while MiXCR performed V(D)J alignment. Using edgeR on replicate PBMC samples, clonotypes were called vaccine-responding if FDR was below 0.01 and the log2 fold change was above 5 up to day 15. CD4 or CD8 identity was assigned to each bulk clonotype according to whether the clonotype was present at higher abundance in the sequenced CD4 repertoire or the sequenced CD8 repertoire. Through fastp at Q25 and MiXCR, TCRdb rebuilt clones from the public reads, retaining in-frame beta chains. All rows with the same CDR3 protein become a single entry with the most common DNA and genes. For this entry, the V and J calls and clone size follow TCRdb and not the study's own pipeline. For this sample there are around 350,000 distinct CDR3 sequences; 9.5% to 13% appear just once. Jointly, the top ten make up roughly 18% of the sample.

The sample's treatment or condition label is to be understood as: live attenuated yellow fever vaccine strain. At each blood-draw timepoint, two biological replicates of bulk PBMCs were obtained. A standard Ficoll-Paque protocol was used to isolate PBMCs from peripheral blood. TriZol was used to extract RNA from bulk PBMCs, from CD4 and CD8 fractions, and from dextramer-positive and dextramer-negative fractions. Trimming at the junction amounts to 5 bases on V and 7 bases on J, and the germline ends lie 16 bases apart. The CDR3 holds 14 amino acids from the cysteine to the phenylalanine. Kept here is only the CDR3 DNA, which spans 42 bases and is read in frame from base 1. As encoded in the germline V gene (reference sequence), CDR1 is SEHNR while CDR2 is FQNEAQ. General conclusions and limits of the study: Because abundant contaminating clonotypes from the bulk population could be contained in FACS-sorted repertoires, computational filtering was required. After the booster, most of the clones that had expanded following primary vaccination were detected again (approximately 95% of CD4 and roughly 88% of CD8), which suggests that memory was broadly maintained. The secondary T-cell response was weaker than the primary response but faster, peaking on day 5 instead of day 15. The study included only a couple of donors, which limits how far the findings can be generalized. A small share of clonotypes was detected in both CD4 and CD8 compartments, with the overlap likely arising from convergent recombination.

This clonotype was recorded a few times. The specificity of this receptor is unknown. Qualities for individual bases were not recorded, and no much larger clone is one base off. The specimen comprised PBMCs, sampled on the day of the first yellow fever vaccination. The source is a man aged 18 to 30 who received the YFV17D yellow fever vaccine. The chain uses TRBV7-9 and TRBJ2-3; TRBD2 might be the D gene, on 5 matching bases. This receptor has the CDR3 CASSPRESLHTQYF. The DNA sequence is as follows: TGTGCCAGCAGCCCAAGGGAGTCACTCCATACGCAGTATTTT. The entire variable domain, with the stretches around the CDR3 drawn from the reference TRBV7-9 and TRBJ2-3 proteins, is DTGVSQNPRHKITKRGQNVTFRCDPISEHNRLYWYRQTLGQGPEFLTYFQNEAQLEKSRLLSDRFSAERPKGSFSTLEIQRTEQGDSAMYLCASSPRESLHTQYFGPGTRLTVL.